These 19 T cell receptor beta chains were all obtained from the same sample, sequenced in a study of OX40 agonist ivuxolimab in advanced cancers. Here immunoSEQ multiplex PCR was the method, and the copy in TCRdb shows in-frame clones only, minus some. Of some 70,000 clones listed, about nine tenths are singletons. The material was CD4+ or CD8+ T cells sorted from blood, obtained in a trial of the OX40 agonist ivuxolimab. The receptors derive from an adult with an advanced solid tumor such as melanoma, head and neck, liver or kidney cancer.

This clone showed up just once. This rearrangement joins TRBV6-5 to TRBJ2-3; tentative D call: TRBD1 (6 bases). Germline V gene lookup returns CDR1 MNHEY and CDR2 SVGAGI. V lost 6 bases and J lost 1, with 14 bases in between. CDR3 size: 15 residues. As DNA, the CDR3 is TGTGCCAGCAGCCTCAGGGGTGATGGCACAGATACGCAGTATTTT. Its protein product is CASSLRGDGTDTQYF.

This sequence joins TRBV28 and TRBJ2-3; a possible D gene is TRBD1 (5 bases). V lost 2 bases to trimming and J lost 11 bases, with 17 bases between them. The CDR3 totals 14 residues. The germline CDR1 and CDR2 sequences are MDHEN and SYDVKM. The CDR3 region has the DNA TGTGCCAGCAGTTTACATACCCCTGGGGCCAGGCAGTATTTT. This codes for CASSLHTPGARQYF.

The CDR3 region has the DNA TGTGCCAGCAGCCCGCCGGCGGGGGCAGGTGGAAACACCATATATTTT. Translation: CASSPPAGAGGNTIYF. This chain joins TRBV7-6 and TRBJ1-3; D possibly corresponds to TRBD1 (6 bases). CDR1 SGHVS and CDR2 FNYEAQ come from the germline V gene. The CDR3 has 16 amino acids. The V end lost 5 bases, the J end lost 3 bases, and 17 bases lay between the germline ends.

The V and J genes are TRBV5-1 and TRBJ2-2; D not certain. Germline CDR1 SGHRS, CDR2 YFSETQ. Trimming removed 0 bases at V and 1 base at J, with 7 bases between. CDR3 length: 15 residues. In DNA, the CDR3 is TGCGCCAGCAGCTTGGGCGTAGGGAACACCGGGGAGCTGTTTTTT. Its protein is CASSLGVGNTGELFF. Supplemented by reference TRBV5-1 and TRBJ2-2, the full variable domain reads KAGVTQTPRYLIKTRGQQVTLSCSPISGHRSVSWYQQTPGQGLQFLFEYFSETQRNKGNFPGRFSGRQFSNSRSEMNVSTLELGDSALYLCASSLGVGNTGELFFGEGSRLTVL.

V gene TRBV2 combines with J gene TRBJ2-7, with TRBD1 identical over 8 bases. V was pared by 5 bases and J by 6 bases, with 6 bases of the junction left unmatched. CDR3 length: 13 amino acids. Germline loops: CDR1 SNHLY, CDR2 FYNNEI. DNA for the CDR3: TGTGCCAGCAGTTACAGGGGGGTGAGCGAGCAGTACTTC. Its protein is CASSYRGVSEQYF.

This rearrangement joins TRBV4-1 to TRBJ1-1, with TRBD1 identical over 10 bases. This CDR3 has 15 amino acids. Germline lookup yields CDR1 MGHRA and CDR2 YSYEKL. V shed 4 bases, J shed 0 bases, and the junction held 2 bases outside the gene matches. CDR3 residues: CASSRGQGVNTEAFF. DNA of the CDR3: TGCGCCAGCAGCCGCGGACAGGGGGTGAACACTGAAGCTTTCTTT.

The table lists this clone with a count of one. The V call is TRBV28, the J call TRBJ1-4, with D tentatively TRBD1 (5 bases). CDR1 is MDHEN, CDR2 SYDVKM, per germline. Trimming took 6 bases from V and 10 from J, leaving 18 bases between them. The CDR3 is 14 residues long. CDR3 loop: CASRWGRTAGKLFF. The CDR3 DNA sequence: TGTGCCAGCAGGTGGGGGAGGACGGCGGGAAAACTGTTTTTT.

The rearrangement uses TRBV29-1 and TRBJ2-5; D is unclear. Germline CDR1 reads SQVTM; CDR2 reads ANQGSEA. The CDR3 is 12 amino acids. Trimming left V 2 bases short and J 3 bases short, with 7 bases between. CDR3 amino acids: CSVEWAKETQYF. DNA of the CDR3: TGCAGCGTTGAATGGGCCAAAGAGACCCAGTACTTC.

The chain combines TRBV19 with TRBJ1-5; D is undetermined. Trimming removed 11 bases at V and 4 bases at J, with 15 bases between. The germline V gene has CDR1 LNHDA and CDR2 SQIVND (reference sequence). The CDR3 length is 13 residues. This CDR3 reads CAVSSSLNQPQHF. CDR3 bases: TGTGCCGTATCCTCTTCTCTTAATCAGCCCCAGCATTTT.

The chain combines TRBV6-1 with TRBJ1-2; TRBD1 matches 7 bases. V was pared by 3 bases and J by 1 base, with 11 bases of the junction left unmatched. Per the germline V gene, CDR1 is MNHNS and CDR2 is SASEGT. This CDR3 is built from 17 residues. The CDR3 DNA follows: TGTGCCAGCAGTGAGACGGGACAGCTATCCTTTAACTATGGCTACACCTTC. This codes for CASSETGQLSFNYGYTF.

The J gene is TRBJ2-2, the V gene TRBV4-2; D remains ambiguous. CDR3 length equals 15 residues. Trimming shortened V by 0 bases and J by 0 bases, and 5 bases separated the two germline ends. Germline loops: CDR1 LGHNA, CDR2 YNFKEQ. The CDR3 sequence: CASSQDGSNTGELFF. The CDR3 DNA reads as TGTGCCAGCAGCCAAGACGGATCGAACACCGGGGAGCTGTTTTTT.

This CDR3 is CASSVVIGAGATEAFF. The CDR3 nucleotides are TGTGCCAGCAGCGTAGTTATAGGGGCGGGAGCGACTGAAGCTTTCTTT. The rearrangement joins TRBV9 to TRBJ1-1; D is possibly TRBD1 (5 bases). Germline assignment: CDR1 SGDLS and CDR2 YYNGEE. The CDR3 is 16 amino acids. The V end was cut by 0 bases, the J end by 5 bases, with 17 bases between.

The count of this clone is one. The genes are TRBV27 and TRBJ1-2; D is unresolved. Germline CDR1 MNHEY, CDR2 SMNVEV (reference sequence). The V gene lost 3 bases and the J gene lost 6 bases, with 14 bases spanning the gap. The CDR3 length is 14 residues. The CDR3 sequence is CASSFTMNINGYTF. For the CDR3, the DNA is TGTGCCAGCAGTTTTACGATGAATATCAATGGCTACACCTTC.

The genes are TRBV18 and TRBJ1-6, with D hard to call. This CDR3 has 16 amino acids. V shed 0 bases and J shed 7 bases, with 13 bases lying between them. CDR1 is KGHSH and CDR2 is LQKENI in the germline V gene. The CDR3 DNA sequence: TGTGCCAGCTCACCACCTAATGCCCGTTACAATTCACCCCTCCACTTT. Amino acid sequence: CASSPPNARYNSPLHF. The complete variable domain, with remaining parts taken from reference TRBV18 and TRBJ1-6, reads NAGVMQNPRHLVRRRGQEARLRCSPMKGHSHVYWYRQLPEEGLKFMVYLQKENIIDESGMPKERFSAEFPKEGPSILRIQQVVRGDSAAYFCASSPPNARYNSPLHFGNGTRLTVT.

The CDR3 DNA reads as TGTGCCAGCAGCTTCCAGCCCGAAAATACGCAGTATTTT. It translates to CASSFQPENTQYF. The rearrangement joins TRBV9 to TRBJ2-3; D gene unclear. CDR1 SGDLS and CDR2 YYNGEE come from the germline V gene. CDR3 length: 13 amino acids. The V and J ends lost 4 bases and 7 bases respectively, with 13 bases between them.

The chain's CDR3 is CASSLGSPGQGSTGELFF. In DNA form, the CDR3 reads TGTGCCAGCAGCCTCGGAAGCCCGGGACAGGGGAGCACCGGGGAGCTGTTTTTT. This chain joins TRBV9 and TRBJ2-2; 10 bases are shared with TRBD1. CDR3 length: 18 residues. J gave up 4 bases and V 4 bases, and 13 bases lay outside the gene matches. Looked up from germline, CDR1 is SGDLS and CDR2 is YYNGEE. The full variable domain, with the rest looked up from reference TRBV9 and TRBJ2-2, is DSGVTQTPKHLITATGQRVTLRCSPRSGDLSVYWYQQSLDQGLQFLIQYYNGEERAKGNILERFSAQQFPDLHSELNLSSLELGDSALYFCASSLGSPGQGSTGELFFGEGSRLTVL.

This clone appeared once. The gene calls are TRBV10-3 and TRBJ1-4; D perhaps matches TRBD1 (5 bases). This CDR3 has 13 residues. The V gene's germline CDR1 is ENHRY and CDR2 SYGVKD. Trimming cost V 8 bases and J 4 bases, with 11 bases left between them. This CDR3 is CAIGAAVNEKLFF. CDR3 bases: TGTGCCATCGGGGCGGCTGTTAATGAAAAACTGTTTTTT.

V is TRBV27 and J is TRBJ2-1; no definite D call. There are 15 residues in the CDR3. V dropped 4 bases and J dropped 9 bases, with 19 bases sitting between them. Germline-derived CDR1 and CDR2 are MNHEY and SMNVEV (reference sequence). CDR3: CASSSTLSAGVEQFF. CDR3 DNA: TGTGCCAGCAGTTCCACCCTATCCGCAGGTGTTGAGCAGTTCTTC.

This rearrangement joins TRBV9 to TRBJ2-3; TRBD2 matches at 9 bases. This CDR3 contains 20 residues. Trimming cost V 1 base and J 4 bases; bases outside gene matches: 19. Germline CDR1 is SGDLS and CDR2 is YYNGEE. The CDR3 DNA is TGTGCCAGCAGCGTAAGCCCCGGGAGCGGGGGGCCCTTCGGCTCAGATACGCAGTATTTT. Translating gives CASSVSPGSGGPFGSDTQYF.